This paragraph reports one T cell receptor (beta chain). This specimen belongs to a study of blood T cell repertoires in COVID-19. Study-wide context: Acute-phase and convalescent COVID-19 samples originated in the United States, Italy and Spain. PBMCs, B-cell-depleted T cells, or T cells were the source of the cDNA or gDNA that made up the material.

Deletions cut 6 bases from V and 4 bases from J, with 18 bases between. The CDR3 is made up of 15 amino acids. Germline CDR1 reads LNHDA; CDR2 reads SQIVND (reference sequence). Original handling: Counts of nucleated cells, estimated from reference gene primer amplification, were obtained. Data came from immunoSEQ multiplex PCR; TCRdb stores just in-frame clones and leaves some out. V and J calls plus clone size are reproduced from that table; the DNA served to infer D and trimming. The sample shows fewer than 250,000 clones, almost 85% of them seen only once. The sequenced sample was peripheral blood. The TCR originated in a woman in her 70s with active or convalescent COVID-19. The V and J genes are TRBV19 and TRBJ1-2; D possibly corresponds to TRBD1 (5 bases). In DNA, the CDR3 is TGTGCCAGTAGCGATCGGGGGAGGGCTCTCTATGGCTACACCTTC. It specifies CASSDRGRALYGYTF.